This record concerns one TCR beta chain sequence. The antigen is unknown. PCR primers comprised 60 Vbeta and 13 Jbeta primers. The assay was immunoSEQ multiplex PCR, and TCRdb's table has in-frame clones only and misses some. The sample has fewer than 200,000 clones; roughly 77% are singletons. V lost 6 bases and J lost 2; bases outside the gene matches: 9. The CDR3 length is 15 residues. Germline-derived CDR1 and CDR2 are MNHNS and SASEGT. The data belong to a study of cytomegalovirus exposure and HLA in healthy donors. Study-wide results and limits: It is likely that the observed cluster of highly shared sequence variants was a sequencing artifact. Later on, an analysis showed TCR association rates differing by HLA locus, with DRB1 the most and HLA-C the fewest. Analyzed later, most CMV-associated TCR beta chains appeared HLA-restricted.

The specimen was PBMCs. The clonotype was recovered from a woman between 18 and 29 years old in good health and CMV-seronegative. The V call is TRBV6-1, the J call TRBJ2-7; 8 nucleotides align to TRBD2. The CDR3 nucleotides read TGTGCCAGCAGCACCGCCGGGGGGGCGACCTACGAGCAGTACTTC. Translated: CASSTAGGATYEQYF.